The 3 T cell receptor beta chains reported below all come from one sample, sequenced in a study of blood T cell repertoires in COVID-19. Libraries were prepared by immunoSEQ multiplex PCR; TCRdb keeps only in-frame clonotypes and omits some of them. The profile shows 45,000 to 70,000 clones, 82% of them singletons. The sequencing sample was made of peripheral blood. These receptors were collected from a woman aged 55-75 years with acute or convalescent COVID-19.

The chain is built from TRBV9 and TRBJ1-5; 9 bases align to TRBD1. The CDR3 spans 14 residues. The germline gives CDR1 SGDLS, CDR2 YYNGEE. Germline trimming cut 4 bases from V and 8 bases from J; bases unmatched to any gene: 7. The CDR3 DNA sequence: TGTGCCAGCAGCCCCGGGACAGGGAGGGAGCCCCAGCATTTT. Its protein product is CASSPGTGREPQHF.

CDR3 nucleotides: TGTGCCAGCTCCCTAGGACAGGGAAATTCACCCCTCCACTTT. Protein sequence: CASSLGQGNSPLHF. This chain joins TRBV18 and TRBJ1-6, with 8 bases identical to TRBD1. This CDR3 comprises 14 residues. Losses at the gene ends were 6 bases for V and 7 bases for J; bases not matched to a gene: 5. The V gene's germline CDR1 is KGHSH and CDR2 LQKENI.

The chain couples TRBV27 to TRBJ2-7, with 12 nucleotides matching TRBD1. The CDR3 is 15 amino acids. After removal of 4 bases from V and 2 bases from J, the junction contained 3 bases not matched to a gene. The germline gives CDR1 MNHEY, CDR2 SMNVEV (reference sequence). The CDR3 is CASSSGQGAPYEQYF. CDR3 coding DNA: TGTGCCAGCAGTTCGGGACAGGGGGCCCCCTACGAGCAGTACTTC.